This TCR beta chain emerged from a study of tumor-infiltrating lymphocytes in oesophageal squamous cell carcinoma. This clonotype was counted ten times or more. TCRdb reprocessed the PCR reads via MiXCR and lists one record per CDR3 protein. The sample yields roughly 7,000 distinct CDR3 sequences, 15% to 17% seen once. Germline V CDR1 and CDR2: KGHDR, SFDVKD. The CDR3 has 12 residues. V lost 4 bases to trimming and J lost 7 bases, with 6 bases between them. Specimen: blood. V usage is TRBV24-1 and J usage is TRBJ2-2; no firm D call. The receptor comes from a male donor with esophageal squamous cell carcinoma. The CDR3 loop reads CATSDTGGELFF. CDR3 sequence (DNA): TGTGCCACCAGTGACACTGGCGGGGAGCTGTTTTTT.